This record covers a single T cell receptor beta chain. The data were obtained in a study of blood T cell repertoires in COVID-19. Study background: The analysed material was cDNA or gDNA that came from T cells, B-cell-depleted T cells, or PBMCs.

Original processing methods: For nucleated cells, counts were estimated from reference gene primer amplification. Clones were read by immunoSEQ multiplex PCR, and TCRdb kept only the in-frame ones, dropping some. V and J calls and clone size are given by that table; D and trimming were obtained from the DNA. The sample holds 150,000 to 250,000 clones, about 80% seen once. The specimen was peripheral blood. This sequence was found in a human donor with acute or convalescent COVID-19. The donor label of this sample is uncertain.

CDR3 protein: CASSLVPLAGSDTQYF. CDR3 bases: TGTGCCAGCAGCTTAGTACCGCTAGCGGGTTCAGATACGCAGTATTTT. The chain carries TRBV7-2 and TRBJ2-3, with TRBD2 matching over 8 bases. There are 16 residues in the CDR3. The germline V gene encodes CDR1 SGHTA and CDR2 FQGNSA. V was clipped by 1 base and J by 4 bases; unmatched bases: 7. The whole variable domain, remainder taken from reference TRBV7-2 and TRBJ2-3, is GAGVSQSPSNKVTEKGKDVELRCDPISGHTALYWYRQSLGQGLEFLIYFQGNSAPDKSGLPSDRFSAERTGGSVSTLTIQRTQQEDSAVYLCASSLVPLAGSDTQYFGPGTRLTVL.